This T cell receptor (beta chain) was identified in a study of early stage breast cancer tumors. As for the study in general: ER+/PR+/HER2- status applied to about 70% of the 16 invasive breast tumors.

Each sample had two DNA replicates, roughly 0.5 ug blood or roughly 1.4 ug tissue. Sequencing was performed with immunoSEQ multiplex PCR; in TCRdb, only in-frame clones are kept and a portion is missing. Among around 28,000 clones, just under 75% were seen once, and the ten largest hold about 9.4%. This CDR3 is 14 amino acids long. The germline V and J ends were trimmed by 4 bases and 2 bases, with 9 bases remaining between them. Germline CDR1 SEHNR, CDR2 FQNEAQ (reference sequence). The chain uses TRBV7-9 and TRBJ1-3; D might be TRBD1 (5 bases). This clonotype was sampled from a young adult with breast cancer. What was sequenced was breast tumor tissue. The CDR3 is CASSSRVAGNTIYF. The CDR3 bases are TGTGCCAGCAGCTCCAGGGTAGCTGGAAACACCATATATTTT.